These 5 T cell receptor beta chains share one sample of origin, sequenced in a study of cytomegalovirus exposure and HLA in healthy donors. Both 60 Vbeta primers and 13 Jbeta primers went into the PCR. Only in-frame clones appear in the TCRdb table, and some are missing; sequencing was by immunoSEQ multiplex PCR. The sample holds approximately 190,000 clones, around 82% seen once. The specimen was PBMCs. These receptors originate from a woman in her twenties or thirties in good health and CMV-seropositive.

This clone appeared once. The chain couples TRBV27 to TRBJ1-2; D not certain. The CDR3 runs 13 residues. The germline CDR1 and CDR2 sequences are MNHEY and SMNVEV (reference sequence). The germline V and J ends were trimmed by 3 bases and 2 bases, with 7 bases remaining between them. As DNA, the CDR3 is TGTGCCAGCAGTTTTACAGCCAACTATGGCTACACCTTC. This encodes CASSFTANYGYTF.

This clone was seen only a few times. This chain joins TRBV4-1 and TRBJ2-7; 7 bases line up with TRBD2. The CDR3 loop spans 16 amino acids. From germline, CDR1 is MGHRA and CDR2 YSYEKL. The V and J ends lost 2 bases and 0 bases, in that order; junction bases with no gene match: 7. The CDR3 DNA is TGCGCCAGCAGCCAAACCGACCAGCGGGGCTCCTACGAGCAGTACTTC. It codes for CASSQTDQRGSYEQYF.

The chain uses TRBV7-9 and TRBJ1-2, with D perhaps matching TRBD1 (6 bases). The ends were cut back, 3 bases at V and 1 base at J, with 15 bases in the middle. Germline V gene sequence: CDR1 SEHNR, CDR2 FQNEAQ (reference sequence). This CDR3 is built from 16 residues. The CDR3 here is CASSFEQGPFNYGYTF. As DNA, the CDR3 is TGTGCCAGCAGCTTCGAACAGGGACCTTTTAACTATGGCTACACCTTC.

The chain uses TRBV19 and TRBJ2-5, with 9 bases identical to TRBD1. V lost 6 bases and J lost 3; bases outside the gene matches: 5. Germline CDR1 reads LNHDA; CDR2 reads SQIVND (reference sequence). The CDR3 spans 14 residues. CDR3: CASSIRDREETQYF. CDR3 coding DNA: TGTGCCAGTAGCATAAGGGACAGGGAAGAGACCCAGTACTTC.

The chain couples TRBV29-1 to TRBJ2-7; 13 bases are shared with TRBD2. The germline V gene encodes CDR1 SQVTM and CDR2 ANQGSEA. J gave up 1 base and V 6 bases, and 3 bases lay outside the gene matches. There are 14 residues in the CDR3. The DNA of the CDR3 is TGCAGCGTGGGGACTAGCGGGATTTCCTACGAGCAGTACTTC. It translates to CSVGTSGISYEQYF.